This T cell receptor (beta chain) is drawn from a study of tumor-infiltrating lymphocytes in primary liver carcinoma. Overall study context: Samples had roughly 3.65 to 8 million productive TCRbeta reads, comparable between tissue types.

The study co-extracted DNA and RNA from 20-30 mg of unsorted bulk tissue. Germline-derived CDR1 and CDR2 are GTSNPN and SVGIG (reference sequence). This CDR3 comprises 12 residues. The ends lost 3 bases at V and 11 bases at J; junction bases unmatched: 7. Regarding this clonotype: Being one base from a much bigger clone, this may be a read error.

A constant-region primer primed TCR beta cDNA synthesis from 500 ng of total RNA. It was through three nested multiplex PCR rounds of slightly modified ARM-PCR that TCR beta libraries arose. A C-beta reverse primer and TRBV1-TRBV30 forward primers served in each of the first two PCR rounds, at ten to eleven cycles apiece. TCRdb reprocessed the multiplex PCR reads via MiXCR and lists one record per CDR3 protein. The table lists about 97,000 distinct CDR3 sequences, under 70% of them singletons. The rearrangement uses TRBV30 and TRBJ1-5; 7 nucleotides align to TRBD1. Sequencing was done on a sample of liver tumor tissue from sampling region 2. Specified subset: tumor region T2, inferior pole. The receptor's source is a woman aged 55-75 years with primary liver carcinoma and hepatitis B virus infection. The CDR3 bases are TGTGCCTGGAGCCGCGACAGGGAAGCCCAGCATTTT. Translation gives CAWSRDREAQHF.